Below, 12 T cell receptor beta chains from the same sample are listed, as sequenced in a study of shared clonotypes between healthy human individuals. Sequenced by immunoSEQ multiplex PCR; TCRdb stores in-frame clones only, minus some. The sample carries approximately 1,500,000 clones, 95% to 99% recorded once. Sequences were obtained from naive CD4+ T cells sorted from blood. Subset specified: CD45RA+ positively selected. These receptor sequences come from a man under 40 in good health.

DNA for the CDR3: TGTGCCAGCAGCCTTGTTGCCTTAGCGGGAGGGCCCACAGATACGCAGTATTTT. Amino acid sequence: CASSLVALAGGPTDTQYF. The rearrangement joins TRBV5-4 to TRBJ2-3; 11 bases are a match to TRBD2. V dropped 4 bases and J dropped 2; count of bases not matched to a gene: 12. CDR1 is SGHNT and CDR2 is YYREEE in the germline V gene (reference sequence). This CDR3 has 18 residues.

This clone has just one count. The rearrangement uses TRBV10-3 and TRBJ2-3; tentatively, D is TRBD1 (6 bases). The V end was cut by 10 bases, the J end by 4 bases, with 18 bases between. In germline, CDR1 is ENHRY, CDR2 SYGVKD. The CDR3 sequence is 14 residues long. This chain's CDR3 is CATLGRGYADTQYF. CDR3 DNA sequence: TGTGCCACCCTGGGCAGGGGATACGCAGATACGCAGTATTTT.

This clone appeared once. This chain uses TRBV7-8 with TRBJ1-5, with 10 positions matching TRBD1. CDR1 SGHVS and CDR2 FQNEAQ come from the germline V gene. The length of the CDR3 is 17 residues. The V gene end was trimmed by 3 bases and the J gene end by 5 bases; junction bases not matched to a gene: 10. The DNA of the CDR3 is TGTGCCAGCAGCTTGGCCGGGACAGGGGCTTATGATCAGCCCCAGCATTTT. Its protein product is CASSLAGTGAYDQPQHF.

The chain couples TRBV11-2 to TRBJ1-2; D is perhaps TRBD1 (6 bases). The ends were cut back, 0 bases at V and 4 bases at J, with 9 bases in the middle. The CDR3 is 14 amino acids. Germline V gene lookup returns CDR1 SGHAT and CDR2 FQNNGV. Here the CDR3 DNA reads TGTGCCAGCAGCTTAGATGGAGGGGGCTATGGCTACACCTTC. Its translation is CASSLDGGGYGYTF.

The V gene is TRBV19, the J gene TRBJ2-7; the match to TRBD1 covers 9 bases. Germline CDR1 LNHDA, CDR2 SQIVND (reference sequence). The V and J ends lost 4 bases and 3 bases, in that order; junction bases with no gene match: 10. The CDR3 spans 16 residues. CDR3 loop: CASSKIDRGMNYEQYF. As DNA, the CDR3 is TGTGCCAGTAGTAAGATCGACAGGGGGATGAACTACGAGCAGTACTTC.

The chain joins TRBV11-2 to TRBJ2-7; D is perhaps TRBD1 (6 bases). Germline CDR1 reads SGHAT; CDR2 reads FQNNGV. Trimming stripped 1 base from V and 4 bases from J, with 11 bases between. This CDR3 is 14 amino acids long. The CDR3 region is CASSLVTGTYEQYF. For the CDR3, the DNA is TGTGCCAGCAGCTTAGTGACAGGTACTTACGAGCAGTACTTC.

This clone showed up just once. V is TRBV9 and J is TRBJ2-7, with 7 nucleotides matching TRBD1. The CDR3 totals 15 residues. Germline lookup yields CDR1 SGDLS and CDR2 YYNGEE. V was clipped by 4 bases and J by 4 bases; unmatched bases: 11. The CDR3 DNA is TGTGCCAGCAGCAAACGACGGGACAGAAGTTACGAGCAGTACTTC. Protein: CASSKRRDRSYEQYF.

For the CDR3, the DNA is TGCGCCAGCAGTCCGGACATCTCTGGAAACACCATATATTTT. This gives the protein CASSPDISGNTIYF. V and J are TRBV10-1 and TRBJ1-3; the D gene is possibly TRBD1 (5 bases). Germline V lookup: CDR1 WNHNN, CDR2 SYGVQD (reference sequence). V was pared by 5 bases and J by 0 bases, with 8 bases between. The CDR3 is 14 amino acids.

The gene calls are TRBV5-4 and TRBJ2-7; the match to TRBD2 covers 13 bases. Germline CDR1 is SGHNT and CDR2 is YYREEE (reference sequence). The length of the CDR3 is 16 residues. Trimming took 1 base from V and 8 from J; bases not matched to a gene: 9. In DNA form, the CDR3 reads TGTGCCAGCAGCTTGCCCACTAGCGGGAGGGCCGCTCAGCAGTACTTC. Its translation is CASSLPTSGRAAQQYF.

The chain has TRBV5-6 and TRBJ2-7; TRBD1 aligns across 12 bases. This CDR3 has 13 amino acids. With 2 bases clipped from V and 11 bases from J, the junction kept 5 bases outside the gene matches. The germline CDR1 and CDR2 sequences are SGHDT and YYEEEE. CDR3 nucleotides: TGTGCCAGCAGCTTTCGGGACAGGGGGCTCGAGTACTTC. This gives the protein CASSFRDRGLEYF.

This clone was found once. V usage is TRBV27 and J usage is TRBJ2-1; 12 nucleotides agree with TRBD2. After removal of 6 bases from V and 8 bases from J, the junction contained 11 bases not matched to a gene. The CDR3 loop spans 16 amino acids. From germline, CDR1 is MNHEY and CDR2 SMNVEV (reference sequence). This chain's CDR3 is CASRRPTSGRLDEQFF. The CDR3 DNA reads TGTGCCAGCAGGCGCCCGACTAGCGGGAGATTAGATGAGCAGTTCTTC.

This clone appeared a single time. V gene TRBV18 combines with J gene TRBJ2-7; the match to TRBD1 covers 10 bases. V lost 4 bases to trimming and J lost 2 bases; unmatched junction nucleotides: 8. This CDR3 spans 16 amino acids. The germline CDR1 and CDR2 sequences are KGHSH and LQKENI. CDR3 residues: CASSRVLGQGAYEQYF. The DNA for the CDR3 is TGTGCCAGCTCACGTGTTCTCGGACAGGGGGCCTACGAGCAGTACTTC.